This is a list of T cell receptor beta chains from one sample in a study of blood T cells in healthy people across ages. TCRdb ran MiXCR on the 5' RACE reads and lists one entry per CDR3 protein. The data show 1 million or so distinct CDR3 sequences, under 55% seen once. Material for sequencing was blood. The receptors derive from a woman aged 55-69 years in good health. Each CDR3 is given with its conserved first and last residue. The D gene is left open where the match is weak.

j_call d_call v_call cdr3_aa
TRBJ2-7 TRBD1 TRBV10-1 CASSERGQGYADQYF
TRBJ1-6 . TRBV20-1 CSARAGAFNSPLHF
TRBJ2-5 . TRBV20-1 CSATGTLQETQYF
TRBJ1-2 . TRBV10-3 CAISKADYGYTF
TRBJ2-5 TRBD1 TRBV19 CASSTGFGQETQYF
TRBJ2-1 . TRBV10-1 CASSERGTSSYNEQFF
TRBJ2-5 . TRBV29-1 CSVGFIRQETQYF
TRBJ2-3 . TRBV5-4 CASSKASRPKDTQYF
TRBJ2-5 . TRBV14 CASSQDMLGLMETQYF
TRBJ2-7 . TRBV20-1 CSARDLKNTVNYEQYF
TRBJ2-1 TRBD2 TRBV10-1 CASSDPSAGVDEQFF
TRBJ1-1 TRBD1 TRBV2 CVSRQGTFDTEAFF
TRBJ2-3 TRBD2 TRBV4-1 CANSPGLVSADTQYF
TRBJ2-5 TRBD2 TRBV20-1 CSATPPSGSGETQYF
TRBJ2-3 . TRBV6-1 CASSASPASADTQYF
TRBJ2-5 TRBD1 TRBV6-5 CASSYWGQGNNEQYF
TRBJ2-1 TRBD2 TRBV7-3 CASSLYLAGVNEQFF
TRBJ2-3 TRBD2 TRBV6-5 CASSYRGLAADTQYF
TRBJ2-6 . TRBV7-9 CASSLGQGQAGANVLTF
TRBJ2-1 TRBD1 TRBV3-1 CASSQGSGGGKGSYNEQFF
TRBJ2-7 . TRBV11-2 CASSLEAGWDGEQYF
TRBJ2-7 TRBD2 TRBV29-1 CSVVTGLAGGEQYF
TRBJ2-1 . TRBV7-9 CASSLRDKERRQFF
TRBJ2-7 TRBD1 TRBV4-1 CASSQEWGTGFDEQYF
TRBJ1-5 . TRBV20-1 CSASNQGRLDQPQHF
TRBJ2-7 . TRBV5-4 CASSSEGELWGNEQYF
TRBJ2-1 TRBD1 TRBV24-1 CATRQGALGDEQFF
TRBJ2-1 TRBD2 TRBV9 CASSRLAGGPAEQFF
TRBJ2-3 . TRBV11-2 CASSFQRAHTDTQYF
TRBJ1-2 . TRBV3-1 CASSQDLTASSGYTF
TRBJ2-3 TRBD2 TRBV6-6 CASSRPGLESDTQYF
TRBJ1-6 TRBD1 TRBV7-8 CASSLAGDRGRRSPLHF
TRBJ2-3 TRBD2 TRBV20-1 CSAREERDFTDTQYF
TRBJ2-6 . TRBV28 CASSLLVRGANVLTF
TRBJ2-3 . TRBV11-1 CASSAGTSALRDTQYF
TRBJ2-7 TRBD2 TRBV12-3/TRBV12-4 CASSWGLAGVEQYF